Below, 3 T cell receptor beta chains from the same sample are listed, as sequenced in a study of shared clonotypes between healthy human individuals. TCRdb's copy holds only in-frame clones and misses some; the assay was immunoSEQ multiplex PCR. The sample has over 2 million clones, roughly 94% seen once. Naive CD8 cells lacked CD45RO, underwent positive selection for CCR7 and left out terminally differentiated effector memory CD45RA+ cells. Input material: naive CD8+ T cells sorted from blood. These receptors came from a man between 18 and 35 years old in good health.

This chain links TRBV19 with TRBJ2-1; the match to TRBD2 covers 7 bases. From germline, CDR1 is LNHDA and CDR2 SQIVND (reference sequence). The CDR3 spans 18 residues. Unmatched junction bases numbered 22, after V lost 5 bases and J lost 9 bases. CDR3 loop: CASSSIGLTSPGSTEQFF. The CDR3 DNA sequence: TGTGCCAGTAGTTCAATCGGCCTGACTAGCCCTGGGTCCACTGAGCAGTTCTTC.

This clone was recorded a few times. The rearrangement joins TRBV9 to TRBJ1-5; D gene ambiguous. The CDR3 sequence is 13 residues long. CDR1 is SGDLS, CDR2 YYNGEE, per germline. V dropped 4 bases and J dropped 6 bases, with 11 bases sitting between them. CDR3 residues: CASSISAGQPQHF. The CDR3 bases are TGTGCCAGCAGCATAAGCGCTGGTCAGCCCCAGCATTTT.

This chain links TRBV5-4 with TRBJ2-7; D possibly corresponds to TRBD2 (5 bases). Germline CDR1 is SGHNT and CDR2 is YYREEE (reference sequence). The CDR3 sequence is 15 residues long. Trimming cost V 4 bases and J 4 bases, with 18 bases left between them. This CDR3 is CASSPFGEADYEQYF. The CDR3 DNA reads as TGTGCCAGCAGCCCGTTTGGGGAAGCGGATTACGAGCAGTACTTC.